The entry that follows covers one TCR beta chain sequence. In its sample, this clonotype was seen many times. Its antigen remains unidentified. No qualities accompany the bases; no much larger clone lies one base away. The sample is drawn from a study of patients and donors after allogeneic stem cell transplantation (dated by TCRdb to 2018 to 2020). CDR1 and CDR2 are drawn from the germline V gene (reference sequence): DFQATT, SNEGSKA. V has 3 bases trimmed and J has 3 bases trimmed; junction bases matching no gene number 2. From its cysteine to its phenylalanine, the CDR3 spans 13 amino acids. Just the 39-base CDR3 DNA is kept, in frame starting at base 1. The library relied on RT-PCR. Sequenced using a NextSeq 550. TCRdb took the public reads, trimmed them with fastp at Q25, ran MiXCR for clone calling and kept in-frame beta chains. Every CDR3 protein is listed once, alongside the most common genes and DNA of its rows. In all, the sample holds roughly 960,000 distinct CDR3 sequences, and about 20% of those were seen once. Roughly 6.4% of the sample goes to the ten largest clones.

The receptor comes from a human donor who was either an allogeneic HSCT recipient or a stem cell or donor lymphocyte infusion donor (not recorded which). It is not recorded whose cells these are; they may come from a transplant donor. In this chain, TRBV20-1 is recombined with TRBJ1-3, and TRBD1 matches 7 of the central bases. Sequenced material: blood, either unsorted or a sorted T cell fraction (not recorded which). The CDR3: CSARTGSGNTIYF. The nucleotide sequence reads as follows: TGCAGTGCTAGGACAGGGAGTGGAAACACCATATATTTT.